This T cell receptor beta chain was retrieved from a study of siplizumab effects on memory and regulatory T cells. Germline V CDR1 and CDR2: MNHEY, SVGAGI. The CDR3 spans 14 residues. Trimming left V 5 bases short and J 6 bases short, with 16 bases between. General observations from the study: In roughly 80-97% of proliferating CD4+ or CD8+ clones, a naive or memory phenotype could not be assigned. There appeared to be greater diversity in naive T cells than in memory cells, and naive T cells seemed major contributors to the alloresponse. Siplizumab significantly decreased alloreactive sequences from unstimulated CD4+ memory cells.

Method: immunoSEQ multiplex PCR; TCRdb's copy keeps in-frame clones and lacks some. The sample includes 65,000 to 70,000 clones, approximately 88% of them seen just once. Worth noting for this clone: No antigen is known for it.

This chain links TRBV6-5 with TRBJ1-2; TRBD1 might be the D (6 bases). The sequenced material came from Tregs sorted from blood. This receptor was obtained from a human donor in good health. The CDR3 nucleotides are TGTGCCAGCAGTGACGCAGGGGAGGTAAATGGCTACACCTTC. Its translation is CASSDAGEVNGYTF.